A single sample is the source of the 17 T cell receptor beta chains below, sequenced in a study of T cells in Graves' hyperthyroidism and ophthalmopathy. RNA transcripts gave rise to amplified TCR beta CDR3 regions. HTBI primers were used for first-round RT-PCR of the TCR CDR3. From the multiplex PCR reads, TCRdb called clonotypes with MiXCR, one entry per CDR3 protein. The sample carries hundreds of thousands of distinct CDR3 sequences, 20% recorded once. Sequenced sample: blood. The origin of the receptors is a man aged 30-40 years with Graves' ophthalmopathy.

J is TRBJ1-1 and V is TRBV6-1; D is unresolved. The CDR3 extends over 13 amino acids. V was shortened by 3 bases and J by 3 bases, with 8 bases between the two germline ends. The germline CDR1 and CDR2 sequences are MNHNS and SASEGT. The CDR3 nucleotides read TGTGCCAGCAGTGATCAGGTTGACACTGAAGCTTTCTTT. The encoded protein is CASSDQVDTEAFF.

This rearrangement joins TRBV25-1 to TRBJ2-1, with TRBD2 as a possible D gene (5 bases). Germline V CDR1 and CDR2: MGHDK, SYGVNS. The CDR3 runs to 14 residues. Trimming took 2 bases from V and 6 from J, leaving 11 bases between them. CDR3 sequence (DNA): TGTGCCAGCAGTGAAAACCCGGGGATCAATGAGCAGTTCTTC. Its translation is CASSENPGINEQFF.

V and J are TRBV4-2 and TRBJ2-1; perhaps TRBD2 as D (6 bases). The CDR3 loop spans 17 amino acids. V was clipped by 3 bases and J by 0 bases, with 15 bases between them. Germline-derived CDR1 and CDR2 are LGHNA and YNFKEQ. Here the CDR3 reads CASSQSLADSSYNEQFF. DNA of the CDR3: TGTGCCAGCAGCCAGTCACTAGCAGATAGCTCCTACAATGAGCAGTTCTTC.

In its sample, this clonotype was seen a few times. The chain links TRBV7-2 to TRBJ2-7, with D perhaps matching TRBD2 (7 bases). Germline V gives CDR1 SGHTA, CDR2 FQGNSA. The CDR3 runs 16 residues. V was cut by 2 bases and J by 1 base, with 15 bases left in between. The CDR3 is CASSLTAGAMSYEQYF. The CDR3 region has the DNA TGTGCCAGCAGCTTAACCGCGGGGGCTATGTCCTACGAGCAGTACTTC. Together with reference TRBV7-2 and TRBJ2-7, the CDR3 gives the full variable domain: GAGVSQSPSNKVTEKGKDVELRCDPISGHTALYWYRQSLGQGLEFLIYFQGNSAPDKSGLPSDRFSAERTGGSVSTLTIQRTQQEDSAVYLCASSLTAGAMSYEQYFGPGTRLTVT.

The chain employs TRBV6-2 or TRBV6-3 and TRBJ2-7; TRBD2 matches at 7 bases. This CDR3 contains 14 residues. The germline V gene encodes CDR1 MNHEY and CDR2 SVGEGT. V dropped 5 bases and J dropped 3; count of bases not matched to a gene: 7. The CDR3 sequence: CASSPPGGLYEQYF. In DNA form, the CDR3 reads TGTGCCAGCAGTCCCCCGGGAGGTCTCTACGAGCAGTACTTC.

This clonotype was detected only a few times. The chain is built from TRBV28 and TRBJ2-7; 10 nucleotides align to TRBD2. This CDR3 region has 15 residues. Germline CDR1 MDHEN, CDR2 SYDVKM. V lost 2 bases to trimming and J lost 2 bases; unmatched junction nucleotides: 3. The CDR3 DNA reads TGTGCCAGCAGTTTACCTAGCGGGAGCCCCTACGAGCAGTACTTC. Its protein is CASSLPSGSPYEQYF.

This clonotype was seen only a few times. The V call is TRBV28, the J call TRBJ1-4; D is undetermined. V lost 7 bases, J lost 3 bases, and 9 bases lay in between. Germline CDR1 MDHEN, CDR2 SYDVKM. The CDR3 contains 13 residues. CDR3 protein: CASNDASNEKLFF. The DNA of the CDR3 is TGTGCCAGCAACGACGCGTCTAATGAAAAACTGTTTTTT.

The chain recombines TRBV12-3 or TRBV12-4 with TRBJ2-6, with a tentative D call TRBD1 (6 bases). Trimming pared 8 bases from V and 4 bases from J, leaving 12 bases between. The CDR3 is 14 residues long. The CDR3 DNA follows: TGTGCCAGCGTAGGGGGAGCCGGGGCCAACGTCCTGACTTTC. Its protein is CASVGGAGANVLTF.

This chain joins TRBV14 and TRBJ2-3; 7 nucleotides match TRBD2. Germline V CDR1 and CDR2: SGHDN, FVKESK. The CDR3 contains 14 residues. After removal of 3 bases from V and 4 bases from J, the junction contained 4 bases not matched to a gene. CDR3: CASSQWEGADTQYF. CDR3 DNA: TGTGCCAGCAGCCAGTGGGAGGGTGCAGATACGCAGTATTTT.

A few counts support this clonotype. This chain joins TRBV30 and TRBJ2-7; D ambiguous. Per germline, CDR1 GTSNPN and CDR2 SVGIG (reference sequence). Trimming shortened V by 1 base and J by 5 bases, and 12 bases separated the two germline ends. This CDR3 has 13 amino acids. The CDR3 DNA sequence: TGTGCCTGGAGTGACCCCGTGGGCCACGAGCAGTACTTC. It specifies CAWSDPVGHEQYF.

The chain employs TRBV27 and TRBJ2-7; D unresolved. Germline lookup yields CDR1 MNHEY and CDR2 SMNVEV (reference sequence). This CDR3 is 13 amino acids long. V lost 4 bases and J lost 2, with 9 bases in between. CDR3 residues: CASSWSPTYEQYF. The CDR3 bases are TGTGCCAGCAGTTGGAGTCCCACCTACGAGCAGTACTTC.

The genes are TRBV27 and TRBJ2-1, with 7 bases aligning to TRBD2. The ends lost 6 bases at V and 6 bases at J; junction bases unmatched: 14. CDR1 MNHEY and CDR2 SMNVEV come from the germline V gene (reference sequence). The CDR3 is made up of 16 amino acids. DNA for the CDR3: TGTGCCAGCAGAACGGATGCTGGGCGGGGGTCCAATGAGCAGTTCTTC. This gives the protein CASRTDAGRGSNEQFF.

The V call is TRBV5-4, the J call TRBJ2-7; possibly TRBD2 for D (7 bases). The germline CDR1 and CDR2 sequences are SGHNT and YYREEE (reference sequence). The CDR3 loop spans 13 amino acids. V was cut by 2 bases and J by 7 bases, with 13 bases left in between. The CDR3 sequence is CASSFRGAREQYF. In DNA form, the CDR3 reads TGTGCCAGCAGCTTCCGGGGGGCCAGGGAGCAGTACTTC. The full variable domain, rest sourced from reference TRBV5-4 and TRBJ2-7, is ETGVTQSPTHLIKTRGQQVTLRCSSQSGHNTVSWYQQALGQGPQFIFQYYREEENGRGNFPPRFSGLQFPNYSSELNVNALELDDSALYLCASSFRGAREQYFGPGTRLTVT.

This clonotype was seen only a few times. This chain connects TRBV20-1 to TRBJ2-6, with TRBD1 matching 9 bases. Germline values: CDR1 DFQATT, CDR2 SNEGSKA (reference sequence). Germline trimming cut 5 bases from V and 0 bases from J; bases unmatched to any gene: 8. CDR3 size: 17 residues. The CDR3 DNA reads as TGCAGTGCTCGAGCGGACAGGGGATCCTCTGGGGCCAACGTCCTGACTTTC. Protein product: CSARADRGSSGANVLTF.

The rearrangement links TRBV29-1 to TRBJ2-3, with D hard to call. The length of the CDR3 is 15 residues. Germline CDR1 is SQVTM and CDR2 is ANQGSEA. V was pared by 1 base and J by 0 bases, with 11 bases between. CDR3 protein: CSVEGRTSSTDTQYF. CDR3 sequence (DNA): TGCAGCGTTGAAGGCCGGACGTCTAGCACAGATACGCAGTATTTT.

J is TRBJ2-2 and V is TRBV27, with 11 bases aligning to TRBD2. The J segment lost 6 bases and the V segment lost 6 bases, leaving 12 bases of the junction unmatched. This CDR3 is 17 amino acids long. Germline values: CDR1 MNHEY, CDR2 SMNVEV (reference sequence). The CDR3 DNA reads as TGTGCCAGCAGGGTCCTTAGCGGGAGGGCCGGGTCCGGGGAGCTGTTTTTT. This encodes CASRVLSGRAGSGELFF.

This clonotype turned up a few times. The chain couples TRBV30 to TRBJ2-7, with 7 bases identical to TRBD1. The germline CDR1 and CDR2 sequences are GTSNPN and SVGIG (reference sequence). CDR3 size: 11 residues. The V and J ends lost 6 bases and 5 bases, in that order; junction bases with no gene match: 4. The CDR3: CACRGGHEQYF. CDR3 nucleotides: TGTGCCTGTAGAGGGGGCCACGAGCAGTACTTC.